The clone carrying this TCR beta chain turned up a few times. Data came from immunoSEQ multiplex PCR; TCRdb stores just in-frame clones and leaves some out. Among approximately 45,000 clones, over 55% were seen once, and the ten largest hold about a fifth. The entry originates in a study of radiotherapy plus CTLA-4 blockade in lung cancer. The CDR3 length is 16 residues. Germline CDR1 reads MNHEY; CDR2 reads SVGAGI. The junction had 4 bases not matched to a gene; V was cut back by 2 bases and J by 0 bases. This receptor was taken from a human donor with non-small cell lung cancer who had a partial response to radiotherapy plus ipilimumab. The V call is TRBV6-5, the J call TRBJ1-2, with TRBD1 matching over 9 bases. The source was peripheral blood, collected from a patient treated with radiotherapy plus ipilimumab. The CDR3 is CASSYTDRGTNYGYTF. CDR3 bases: TGTGCCAGCAGTTACACGGACAGGGGAACTAACTATGGCTACACCTTC.